This T cell receptor beta chain was recovered during a study of response to subunit inactivated influenza vaccine. CDR3 length equals 13 residues. Germline assignment: CDR1 SGHDN and CDR2 FVKESK. V was trimmed by 1 base and J by 8 bases, leaving 10 bases between them. TCRdb processed the RT-PCR reads anew with MiXCR; each CDR3 protein has one entry. This table holds 560,000 or so distinct CDR3 sequences, less than 10% found once. The sequencing here drew on PBMCs from blood, taken around 25 months after vaccination. The chain couples TRBV14 to TRBJ2-3; D is unresolved. This sequence was found in a man in his fifties or sixties who received an inactivated influenza vaccine. In nucleotides, the CDR3 is TGTGCCAGCAGCCAAGCACCTTGGGGTACGCAGTATTTT. It yields the protein CASSQAPWGTQYF.